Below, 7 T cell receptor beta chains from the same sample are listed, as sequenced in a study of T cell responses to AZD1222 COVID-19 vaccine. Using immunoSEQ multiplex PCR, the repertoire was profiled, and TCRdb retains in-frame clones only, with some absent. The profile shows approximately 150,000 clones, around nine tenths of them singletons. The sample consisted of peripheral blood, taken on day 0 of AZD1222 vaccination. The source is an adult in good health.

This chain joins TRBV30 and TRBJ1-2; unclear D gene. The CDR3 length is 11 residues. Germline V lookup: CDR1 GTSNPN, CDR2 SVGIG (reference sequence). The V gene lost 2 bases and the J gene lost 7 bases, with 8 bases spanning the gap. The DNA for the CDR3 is TGTGCCTGGAGTTTAGGGCCTGGCTACACCTTC. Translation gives CAWSLGPGYTF.

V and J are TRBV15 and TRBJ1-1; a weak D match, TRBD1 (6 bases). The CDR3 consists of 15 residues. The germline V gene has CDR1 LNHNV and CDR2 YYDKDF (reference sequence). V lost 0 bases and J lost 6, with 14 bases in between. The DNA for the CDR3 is TGTGCCACCAGCAGAGATAGACATTGGACAGCTGAAGCTTTCTTT. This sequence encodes CATSRDRHWTAEAFF.

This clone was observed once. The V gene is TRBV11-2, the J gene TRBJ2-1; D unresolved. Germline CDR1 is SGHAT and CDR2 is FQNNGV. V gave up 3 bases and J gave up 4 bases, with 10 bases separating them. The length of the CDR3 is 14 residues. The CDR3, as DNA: TGTGCCAGCAGCTTGGTTAGCCTATACAATGAGCAGTTCTTC. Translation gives CASSLVSLYNEQFF.

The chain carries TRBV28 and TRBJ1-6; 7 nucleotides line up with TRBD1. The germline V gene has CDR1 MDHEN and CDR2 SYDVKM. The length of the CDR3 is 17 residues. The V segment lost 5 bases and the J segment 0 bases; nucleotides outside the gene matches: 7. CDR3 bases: TGTGCCAGCAGTCTACCAGGGGGAAGCTCCTATAATTCACCCCTCCACTTT. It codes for CASSLPGGSSYNSPLHF.

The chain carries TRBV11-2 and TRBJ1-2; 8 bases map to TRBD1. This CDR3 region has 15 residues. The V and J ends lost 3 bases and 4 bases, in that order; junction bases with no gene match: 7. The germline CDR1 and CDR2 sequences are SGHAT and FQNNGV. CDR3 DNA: TGTGCCAGCAGCTTCCACGGACAGGGCGGCTATGGCTACACCTTC. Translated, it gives CASSFHGQGGYGYTF.

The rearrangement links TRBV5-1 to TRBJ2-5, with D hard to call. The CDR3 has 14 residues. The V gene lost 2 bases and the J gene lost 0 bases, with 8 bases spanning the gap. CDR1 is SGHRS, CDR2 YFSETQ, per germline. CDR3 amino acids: CASSFQQYQETQYF. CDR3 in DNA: TGCGCCAGCAGCTTTCAGCAATACCAAGAGACCCAGTACTTC.

In DNA form, the CDR3 reads TGTGCCAGCAGCTCACCGGGACAGGGGTGGTGGACTGAAGCTTTCTTT. Translating it yields CASSSPGQGWWTEAFF. The chain joins TRBV5-6 to TRBJ1-1; TRBD1 aligns across 10 bases. This CDR3 is built from 16 residues. V was clipped by 3 bases and J by 5 bases; unmatched bases: 10. CDR1 and CDR2 (germline): SGHDT, YYEEEE. The entire variable domain, with the rest obtained from reference TRBV5-6 and TRBJ1-1, is as follows: DAGVTQSPTHLIKTRGQQVTLRCSPKSGHDTVSWYQQALGQGPQFIFQYYEEEERQRGNFPDRFSGHQFPNYSSELNVNALLLGDSALYLCASSSPGQGWWTEAFFGQGTRLTVV.